The next 32 T cell receptor beta chains were all read from a single sample in a study of blood T cell repertoires in COVID-19. Sequenced by immunoSEQ multiplex PCR; TCRdb stores in-frame clones only, minus some. The sample lists under 150,000 clones; 84% were seen once. Sample: PBMCs or T cells enriched from blood (not recorded which). The receptors were gathered from a woman aged 45-65 years who had been exposed to COVID-19.

In the case of this clone: Other DNA sequences in the sample encode the same CDR3. The genes are TRBV18 and TRBJ1-5; tentative D call: TRBD1 (5 bases). Germline V gene data show CDR1 as KGHSH and CDR2 as LQKENI. The CDR3 contains 14 residues. V lost 3 bases and J 1 base, leaving 7 bases between the germline ends. The CDR3 region has the DNA TGTGCCAGCTCACCCGGGGGAAGCAATCAGCCCCAGCATTTT. The encoded protein is CASSPGGSNQPQHF.

The V and J genes are TRBV5-8 and TRBJ1-6, with TRBD1 identical over 9 bases. Trimming at V came to 0 bases and at J to 9 bases, leaving 4 bases not matched to a gene. The CDR3 has 15 amino acids. In germline, CDR1 is SGHTS, CDR2 YDEGEE. Here the CDR3 DNA reads TGTGCCAGCAGCTTGGGGGGACAGGGACCTTCACCCCTCCACTTT. This encodes CASSLGGQGPSPLHF.

The J gene is TRBJ1-3, the V gene TRBV19, with 9 bases that match TRBD1. The V gene's germline CDR1 is LNHDA and CDR2 SQIVND (reference sequence). The CDR3 contains 14 residues. V was clipped by 8 bases and J by 8 bases; unmatched bases: 10. In DNA form, the CDR3 reads TGTGCCAGTCGGGACAGGGCCGTCTCGGACACCATATATTTT. Residues: CASRDRAVSDTIYF.

The genes are TRBV7-9 and TRBJ1-1; the D gene is possibly TRBD1 (5 bases). V was cut by 2 bases and J by 2 bases, with 9 bases left in between. Germline V CDR1 and CDR2: SEHNR, FQNEAQ (reference sequence). The CDR3 has 14 amino acids. DNA for the CDR3: TGTGCCAGCAGCTTATTGGGGCCTAACACTGAAGCTTTCTTT. Amino acid sequence: CASSLLGPNTEAFF.

The CDR3 spells CAISEGQGLDYTF. The CDR3 DNA follows: TGTGCCATCAGTGAAGGACAGGGGTTGGACTACACCTTC. This rearrangement joins TRBV10-3 to TRBJ1-2, with 9 bases matching TRBD1. Germline-derived CDR1 and CDR2 are ENHRY and SYGVKD. The CDR3 runs 13 residues. After removal of 3 bases from V and 10 bases from J, the junction contained 6 bases not matched to a gene.

This clone was picked up one time. The V gene is TRBV7-9, the J gene TRBJ1-1; D is perhaps TRBD1 (5 bases). V was clipped by 5 bases and J by 11 bases, with 15 bases between them. The CDR3 is 12 amino acids. The V gene's germline CDR1 is SEHNR and CDR2 FQNEAQ (reference sequence). The CDR3 coding sequence is TGTGCCAGCAGCCCCGAACAGGTTCAGGCTTTCTTT. This codes for CASSPEQVQAFF. Full variable domain (remainder filled in from reference TRBV7-9 and TRBJ1-1): DTGVSQNPRHKITKRGQNVTFRCDPISEHNRLYWYRQTLGQGPEFLTYFQNEAQLEKSRLLSDRFSAERPKGSFSTLEIQRTEQGDSAMYLCASSPEQVQAFFGQGTRLTVV.

V is TRBV7-2 and J is TRBJ1-1, with 7 bases fitting TRBD1. This CDR3 comprises 15 residues. V lost 1 base and J lost 5; bases outside the gene matches: 7. CDR1 is SGHTA, CDR2 FQGNSA, per germline. For the CDR3, the DNA is TGTGCCAGCAGCTTAGTCTTTCCAGGGGGAACTGAAGCTTTCTTT. The encoded protein is CASSLVFPGGTEAFF.

The V and J genes are TRBV5-8 and TRBJ1-5, with 8 nucleotides matching TRBD1. V dropped 3 bases and J dropped 4; count of bases not matched to a gene: 6. Per the germline V gene, CDR1 is SGHTS and CDR2 is YDEGEE. This CDR3 contains 15 residues. This CDR3 reads CASSSGQGINQPQHF. For the CDR3, the DNA is TGTGCCAGCAGCTCCGGACAGGGTATTAATCAGCCCCAGCATTTT.

The chain combines TRBV7-9 with TRBJ2-1, with TRBD2 identical over 13 bases. The ends lost 5 bases at V and 7 bases at J; junction bases unmatched: 8. Germline-derived CDR1 and CDR2 are SEHNR and FQNEAQ (reference sequence). The CDR3 totals 16 residues. The CDR3 loop is CASSGTSGIDGNEQFF. The CDR3 nucleotides are TGTGCCAGCAGCGGGACTAGCGGGATCGACGGGAATGAGCAGTTCTTC.

V and J are TRBV19 and TRBJ2-1; 11 bases are shared with TRBD2. V lost 1 base to trimming and J lost 2 bases; unmatched junction nucleotides: 1. Germline CDR1 is LNHDA and CDR2 is SQIVND (reference sequence). This CDR3 region has 16 residues. The CDR3 sequence is CASSIGGLAAYNEQFF. The CDR3 bases are TGTGCCAGTAGTATAGGGGGACTAGCGGCCTACAATGAGCAGTTCTTC.

The chain is built from TRBV24-1 and TRBJ1-2, with D hard to call. Per germline, CDR1 KGHDR and CDR2 SFDVKD. V was clipped by 3 bases and J by 7 bases, with 8 bases between them. The CDR3 covers 12 residues. The CDR3 region has the DNA TGTGCCACCAGTGATCCGCGAGGTGGCTACACCTTC. This sequence encodes CATSDPRGGYTF.

The V gene is TRBV6-2 or TRBV6-3, the J gene TRBJ2-3, with 13 bases matching TRBD2. The CDR3 has 16 amino acids. The germline CDR1 and CDR2 sequences are MNHEY and SVGEGT. The V gene end was trimmed by 4 bases and the J gene end by 0 bases; junction bases not matched to a gene: 1. The CDR3: CASSWGLAGSTDTQYF. The CDR3 DNA is TGTGCCAGCAGTTGGGGACTAGCGGGGAGCACAGATACGCAGTATTTT.

The chain has TRBV7-2 and TRBJ2-7, with 9 bases matching TRBD2. There are 16 residues in the CDR3. Looked up from germline, CDR1 is SGHTA and CDR2 is FQGNSA. V was clipped by 5 bases and J by 0 bases; unmatched bases: 8. The CDR3 here is CASSSRLAVGSYEQYF. CDR3 in DNA: TGTGCCAGCAGCAGTCGACTAGCGGTGGGCTCCTACGAGCAGTACTTC. The entire variable domain, with the rest obtained from reference TRBV7-2 and TRBJ2-7, is as follows: GAGVSQSPSNKVTEKGKDVELRCDPISGHTALYWYRQSLGQGLEFLIYFQGNSAPDKSGLPSDRFSAERTGGSVSTLTIQRTQQEDSAVYLCASSSRLAVGSYEQYFGPGTRLTVT.

The chain has TRBV2 and TRBJ1-2; unclear D gene. This CDR3 comprises 14 residues. V was cut by 2 bases and J by 1 base, with 8 bases left in between. Germline V gene sequence: CDR1 SNHLY, CDR2 FYNNEI. For the CDR3, the DNA is TGTGCCAGCAGTGAATTAGGCGGTAACTATGGCTACACCTTC. Amino acids: CASSELGGNYGYTF.

CDR3 nucleotide sequence: TGTGCCAGCAGCTTAGTCACAGGGGCGAACTACGAGCAGTACTTC. It yields the protein CASSLVTGANYEQYF. The J gene is TRBJ2-7, the V gene TRBV7-9; 7 positions agree with TRBD1. CDR1 SEHNR and CDR2 FQNEAQ come from the germline V gene (reference sequence). This CDR3 has 15 residues. V shed 1 base and J 3 bases; nucleotides not matched to a gene: 6.

The chain is built from TRBV20-1 and TRBJ2-5; D uncertain. Germline CDR1 reads DFQATT; CDR2 reads SNEGSKA (reference sequence). CDR3 length: 11 residues. With 2 bases removed from V and 3 bases from J, the gap between germline ends came to 4 bases. CDR3: CSARPEETQYF. The CDR3 DNA is TGCAGTGCTAGACCTGAAGAGACCCAGTACTTC.

The chain uses TRBV5-5 and TRBJ2-7, with D maybe TRBD1 (7 bases). Germline loops: CDR1 SGHKS, CDR2 YYEKEE (reference sequence). This CDR3 comprises 13 residues. V was clipped by 2 bases and J by 6 bases, with 12 bases between them. The CDR3 here is CASSLTGDSEQYF. The CDR3 DNA sequence: TGTGCCAGCAGCTTAACAGGGGACTCCGAGCAGTACTTC.

This clone was recorded once. This rearrangement joins TRBV7-8 to TRBJ2-2, with D possibly being TRBD2 (6 bases). Germline V gives CDR1 SGHVS, CDR2 FQNEAQ. The ends were cut back, 2 bases at V and 4 bases at J, with 11 bases in the middle. This CDR3 has 15 amino acids. The CDR3 DNA follows: TGTGCCAGCAGCTTACGACTAGGGGCCACCGGGGAGCTGTTTTTT. Amino acid sequence: CASSLRLGATGELFF.

This clone was observed a few times. The CDR3: CASSFDLQGVYGYTF. The CDR3, as DNA: TGTGCCAGCAGTTTCGACCTACAGGGCGTCTATGGCTACACCTTC. J is TRBJ1-2 and V is TRBV27; D perhaps matches TRBD1 (6 bases). The germline CDR1 and CDR2 sequences are MNHEY and SMNVEV (reference sequence). The CDR3 length is 15 residues. Trimming removed 3 bases at V and 4 bases at J, with 15 bases between.

The chain joins TRBV15 to TRBJ1-2, with 10 bases fitting TRBD1. With 0 bases clipped from V and 6 bases from J, the junction kept 10 bases outside the gene matches. The germline V gene has CDR1 LNHNV and CDR2 YYDKDF (reference sequence). There are 17 residues in the CDR3. The DNA of the CDR3 is TGTGCCACCAGCAGAGATAAATTAGGACAGGGGGTTGATGGCTACACCTTC. Encoded protein: CATSRDKLGQGVDGYTF.

The rearrangement joins TRBV7-6 to TRBJ1-2; 11 bases map to TRBD1. Germline V gene data show CDR1 as SGHVS and CDR2 as FNYEAQ. After removal of 5 bases from V and 4 bases from J, the junction contained 3 bases not matched to a gene. The CDR3 is 14 amino acids. The CDR3 is CASSPGTGGYGYTF. The CDR3 DNA reads TGTGCCAGCAGCCCCGGGACAGGGGGCTATGGCTACACCTTC.

V usage is TRBV7-9 and J usage is TRBJ1-1, with 8 bases aligning to TRBD1. The CDR3 contains 14 residues. The germline CDR1 and CDR2 sequences are SEHNR and FQNEAQ (reference sequence). With V trimmed by 5 bases and J by 4 bases, 6 bases remained unmatched. CDR3 residues: CASSRDRQTTEAFF. CDR3 DNA sequence: TGTGCCAGCAGCCGGGACAGGCAAACCACTGAAGCTTTCTTT.

This clone appeared a single time. The chain is built from TRBV15 and TRBJ1-4; maybe TRBD1 (5 bases). The CDR3 is 16 residues long. V was pared by 2 bases and J by 8 bases, with 18 bases between. The germline CDR1 and CDR2 sequences are LNHNV and YYDKDF (reference sequence). CDR3 protein: CATSRPREPMGEKLFF. The CDR3 coding sequence is TGTGCCACCAGCAGACCCAGGGAACCTATGGGGGAAAAACTGTTTTTT.

The CDR3 region has the DNA TGTGCCAGCAGCGCCCGACTCGGACAAGAGACCCAGTACTTC. Protein product: CASSARLGQETQYF. The chain couples TRBV9 to TRBJ2-5; D ambiguous. The CDR3 runs 14 residues. The V gene's germline CDR1 is SGDLS and CDR2 YYNGEE. V was cut by 3 bases and J by 2 bases, with 11 bases left in between.

The gene calls are TRBV3-1 (or the pseudogene TRBV3-2) and TRBJ2-3, with 14 bases fitting TRBD2. V shed 4 bases, J shed 3 bases, and the junction held 12 bases outside the gene matches. Germline V lookup: CDR1 LGHDT, CDR2 YNNKEL (reference sequence). The CDR3 has 19 amino acids. Written as DNA, the CDR3 is TGTGCCAGCAGCCGGCCACCGGGACTAGCGGGAGTGAGGACAGATACGCAGTATTTT. This gives the protein CASSRPPGLAGVRTDTQYF.

The V and J genes are TRBV5-4 and TRBJ1-4; 7 bases line up with TRBD1. CDR1 is SGHNT, CDR2 YYREEE, per germline (reference sequence). The V segment lost 0 bases and the J segment 7 bases; nucleotides outside the gene matches: 6. This CDR3 spans 15 amino acids. The DNA for the CDR3 is TGTGCCAGCAGCTTGGAAAGGGGGCAGGGTGAAAAACTGTTTTTT. Protein product: CASSLERGQGEKLFF.

This clone occurred many times. The chain carries TRBV9 and TRBJ2-5; TRBD2 matches at 9 bases. The trim removed 2 bases at V and 7 bases at J, leaving 3 bases unmatched. CDR1 is SGDLS and CDR2 is YYNGEE in the germline V gene. CDR3 length: 13 residues. The CDR3 DNA sequence: TGTGCCAGCAGCGTTAGCGGGAGTGGGACCCAGTACTTC. Its protein is CASSVSGSGTQYF.

Only one count was recorded for this clone. An end of the junction differs from the germline gene, which may be a read error. The same CDR3 arises from other DNA sequences in this sample as well. The V call is TRBV18, the J call TRBJ1-2; D is perhaps TRBD1 (5 bases). Germline CDR1 reads KGHSH; CDR2 reads LQKENI. CDR3 length equals 13 residues. CDR3 nucleotide sequence: TGTGCCAGCTCACCTGGGGCTAATTATGGCTACACCTTC. Protein sequence: CASSPGANYGYTF. The complete variable domain, with remaining parts taken from reference TRBV18 and TRBJ1-2, reads NAGVMQNPRHLVRRRGQEARLRCSPMKGHSHVYWYRQLPEEGLKFMVYLQKENIIDESGMPKERFSAEFPKEGPSILRIQQVVRGDSAAYFCASSPGANYGYTFGSGTRLTVV.

The J gene is TRBJ2-3, the V gene TRBV5-1; 10 bases match TRBD2. Germline CDR1 is SGHRS and CDR2 is YFSETQ. The CDR3 totals 16 residues. The trim removed 2 bases at V and 1 base at J, leaving 4 bases unmatched. Written as DNA, the CDR3 is TGCGCCAGCAGCTTAGAGCGGGGGGGCGGCACAGATACGCAGTATTTT. Protein: CASSLERGGGTDTQYF.

V is TRBV7-8 and J is TRBJ1-5; 9 nucleotides agree with TRBD1. Germline V gives CDR1 SGHVS, CDR2 FQNEAQ. This CDR3 region has 18 residues. J was trimmed by 1 base and V by 1 base; bases with no gene match: 8. The CDR3 nucleotides are TGTGCCAGCAGCTTAGGGAACAGGGGGCGCGGAAGCAATCAGCCCCAGCATTTT. This sequence encodes CASSLGNRGRGSNQPQHF.

The chain recombines TRBV6-6 with TRBJ1-2; tentatively, D is TRBD1 (6 bases). The CDR3 is made up of 13 amino acids. V lost 10 bases and J lost 2, with 14 bases in between. The germline V gene encodes CDR1 MNHNY and CDR2 SVGAGI (reference sequence). This chain's CDR3 is CANRGSENYGYTF. CDR3 in DNA: TGTGCCAATAGGGGGTCAGAGAACTATGGCTACACCTTC.

The chain couples TRBV7-2 to TRBJ2-5; 10 positions agree with TRBD2. Trimming cost V 4 bases and J 5 bases; bases outside gene matches: 7. The CDR3 consists of 15 residues. The germline V gene has CDR1 SGHTA and CDR2 FQGNSA. Here the CDR3 DNA reads TGTGCCAGCAGCTCGAGCGGGGGGGCCGGGGAGACCCAGTACTTC. Protein sequence: CASSSSGGAGETQYF.